These 21 T cell receptor beta chains were all obtained from the same sample, sequenced in a study of blood T cell repertoires in COVID-19. The assay was immunoSEQ multiplex PCR, and TCRdb's table has in-frame clones only and misses some. The table has 240,000 or so clones, about four fifths seen once; the top ten hold approximately 9.4%. Sequenced sample: peripheral blood. The receptor set was obtained from an elderly woman with acute or convalescent COVID-19.

V gene TRBV6-5 combines with J gene TRBJ2-3; 13 positions agree with TRBD2. V was pared by 4 bases and J by 7 bases, with 5 bases of the junction left unmatched. Germline V lookup: CDR1 MNHEY, CDR2 SVGAGI. The CDR3 has 15 amino acids. In DNA form, the CDR3 reads TGTGCCAGCAGTTTCACTAGCGGGGGGGCGAATACGCAGTATTTT. Encoded protein: CASSFTSGGANTQYF.

This clone was found once. V is TRBV27 and J is TRBJ2-1; TRBD2 aligns across 12 bases. Looked up from germline, CDR1 is MNHEY and CDR2 is SMNVEV (reference sequence). Trimming took 5 bases from V and 2 from J; bases not matched to a gene: 7. The CDR3 sequence is 17 residues long. CDR3 bases: TGTGCCAGCAGTGGCTATCCTAGCGGGGGGGCCTACAATGAGCAGTTCTTC. It encodes CASSGYPSGGAYNEQFF.

This chain uses TRBV2 with TRBJ1-1; D uncertain. This CDR3 contains 13 residues. Trimming removed 7 bases at V and 1 base at J, with 10 bases between. Germline V gene sequence: CDR1 SNHLY, CDR2 FYNNEI. The CDR3 nucleotides read TGTGCCAGCAAGTCCCAGGCGAACACTGAAGCTTTCTTT. Protein sequence: CASKSQANTEAFF. The whole variable domain, filled in from reference TRBV2 and TRBJ1-1, reads EPEVTQTPSHQVTQMGQEVILRCVPISNHLYFYWYRQILGQKVEFLVSFYNNEISEKSEIFDDQFSVERPDGSNFTLKIRSTKLEDSAMYFCASKSQANTEAFFGQGTRLTVV.

The CDR3 coding sequence is TGTGCCAGCAGCCAAGATGCACCCCGGGGGGAGACCCAGTACTTC. The encoded protein is CASSQDAPRGETQYF. V is TRBV4-2 and J is TRBJ2-5, with TRBD2 as a possible D gene (6 bases). Trimming pared 0 bases from V and 5 bases from J, leaving 13 bases between. Germline lookup yields CDR1 LGHNA and CDR2 YNFKEQ. The CDR3 consists of 15 residues.

V and J are TRBV28 and TRBJ1-6; TRBD1 matches 10 bases. Germline CDR1 and CDR2: MDHEN and SYDVKM. V shed 6 bases and J 7 bases; nucleotides not matched to a gene: 0. The CDR3 is 13 residues long. Here the CDR3 DNA reads TGTGCCAGCAGGACAGGGGGCAATTCACCCCTCCACTTT. This encodes CASRTGGNSPLHF.

This chain joins TRBV28 and TRBJ2-7, with D possibly TRBD2 on 5 matching bases. The CDR3 runs to 15 residues. Trimming stripped 1 base from V and 3 bases from J, with 13 bases between. Germline V gene sequence: CDR1 MDHEN, CDR2 SYDVKM. CDR3 loop: CASSLFVAGGYEQYF. For the CDR3, the DNA is TGTGCCAGCAGTTTATTTGTCGCAGGAGGCTACGAGCAGTACTTC.

The V and J genes are TRBV7-2 and TRBJ1-5; D remains unclear. CDR1 and CDR2 (germline): SGHTA, FQGNSA. The V end was cut by 5 bases, the J end by 0 bases, with 2 bases between. The CDR3 spans 12 residues. The CDR3 nucleotides read TGTGCCAGCAGCCTTAGCAATCAGCCCCAGCATTTT. This codes for CASSLSNQPQHF. The whole variable domain, remainder taken from reference TRBV7-2 and TRBJ1-5, is GAGVSQSPSNKVTEKGKDVELRCDPISGHTALYWYRQSLGQGLEFLIYFQGNSAPDKSGLPSDRFSAERTGGSVSTLTIQRTQQEDSAVYLCASSLSNQPQHFGDGTRLSIL.

The chain carries TRBV19 and TRBJ1-1, with TRBD1 identical over 7 bases. The germline V gene encodes CDR1 LNHDA and CDR2 SQIVND (reference sequence). With 2 bases clipped from V and 5 bases from J, the junction kept 8 bases outside the gene matches. This CDR3 has 15 amino acids. The CDR3 here is CASSISPDRNTEAFF. The DNA of the CDR3 is TGTGCCAGTAGTATATCCCCGGACAGGAATACTGAAGCTTTCTTT.

The chain is built from TRBV2 and TRBJ1-1, with 7 bases lining up with TRBD1. V trimming: 5 bases; J trimming: 4 bases; junction bases outside the gene matches: 16. This CDR3 is 17 amino acids long. Germline V gives CDR1 SNHLY, CDR2 FYNNEI. The CDR3 loop reads CASSSPKAGGVGTEAFF. The CDR3 DNA is TGTGCCAGCAGTAGCCCAAAGGCAGGGGGTGTAGGCACTGAAGCTTTCTTT. Looking up the rest from reference TRBV2 and TRBJ1-1 gives the full variable domain: EPEVTQTPSHQVTQMGQEVILRCVPISNHLYFYWYRQILGQKVEFLVSFYNNEISEKSEIFDDQFSVERPDGSNFTLKIRSTKLEDSAMYFCASSSPKAGGVGTEAFFGQGTRLTVV.

V usage is TRBV30 and J usage is TRBJ1-6; D gene ambiguous. Trimming pared 0 bases from V and 9 bases from J, leaving 3 bases between. There are 11 residues in the CDR3. Germline CDR1 reads GTSNPN; CDR2 reads SVGIG (reference sequence). The CDR3: CAWSVSSPLHF. DNA for the CDR3: TGTGCCTGGAGTGTGAGTTCACCCCTCCACTTT. The full variable domain, in which reference TRBV30 and TRBJ1-6 provide the parts outside the CDR3, is SQTIHQWPATLVQPVGSPLSLECTVEGTSNPNLYWYRQAAGRGLQLLFYSVGIGQISSEVPQNLSASRPQDRQFILSSKKLLLSDSGFYLCAWSVSSPLHFGNGTRLTVT.

The V call is TRBV7-8, the J call TRBJ2-7; D gene uncertain. This CDR3 contains 12 residues. Trimming removed 2 bases at V and 1 base at J, with 3 bases between. The germline gives CDR1 SGHVS, CDR2 FQNEAQ. CDR3 loop: CASSLRSYEQYF. CDR3 nucleotides: TGTGCCAGCAGCTTACGGTCCTACGAGCAGTACTTC.

The rearrangement uses TRBV11-2 and TRBJ2-4; D may be TRBD2 (7 bases). The CDR3 length is 13 residues. Germline V gene lookup returns CDR1 SGHAT and CDR2 FQNNGV. The V and J ends lost 5 bases and 8 bases respectively, with 13 bases between them. The CDR3 nucleotides are TGTGCCAGCAGCCCAGGAGGGGGGGACATTCAGTACTTC. It is translated as CASSPGGGDIQYF.

This clone was detected once. The chain couples TRBV10-3 to TRBJ1-3; D is possibly TRBD1 (6 bases). V lost 7 bases, J lost 0 bases, and 16 bases lay in between. CDR3 length: 16 residues. CDR1 is ENHRY and CDR2 is SYGVKD in the germline V gene. The CDR3 coding sequence is TGTGCCATCATGGGGGACATTAATTACTCTGGAAACACCATATATTTT. Translation: CAIMGDINYSGNTIYF.

V and J are TRBV7-2 and TRBJ2-1; unclear D gene. The CDR3 spans 15 residues. Germline loops: CDR1 SGHTA, CDR2 FQGNSA. Trimming left V 6 bases short and J 6 bases short, with 18 bases between. CDR3 region: CASSFIRGSFNEQFF. CDR3 nucleotides: TGTGCCAGCAGTTTCATCCGAGGATCGTTCAATGAGCAGTTCTTC.

This clone was seen a few times. The gene calls are TRBV25-1 and TRBJ1-2, with 11 bases that match TRBD1. CDR1 MGHDK and CDR2 SYGVNS come from the germline V gene. J was trimmed by 4 bases and V by 5 bases; bases with no gene match: 9. The CDR3 covers 16 residues. CDR3 DNA: TGTGCCAGCAGTCCCGCGGGACAGGGGGTTCCCTATGGCTACACCTTC. It translates to CASSPAGQGVPYGYTF.

This chain joins TRBV5-1 and TRBJ1-1; D is perhaps TRBD1 (5 bases). Germline V CDR1 and CDR2: SGHRS, YFSETQ. This CDR3 is built from 15 residues. Trimming took 0 bases from V and 1 from J, leaving 10 bases between them. The CDR3 is CASSLGLQENTEAFF. The CDR3 DNA sequence: TGCGCCAGCAGCTTGGGCTTACAGGAGAACACTGAAGCTTTCTTT.

This clone was counted once. The chain joins TRBV5-6 to TRBJ1-1; perhaps TRBD1 as D (5 bases). The CDR3 loop spans 14 amino acids. CDR1 and CDR2 from the germline V gene are SGHDT and YYEEEE. V dropped 5 bases and J dropped 5 bases, with 16 bases sitting between them. The chain's CDR3 is CASRRDRGRTEAFF. The CDR3 bases are TGTGCCAGCAGACGTGACAGAGGAAGGACTGAAGCTTTCTTT. The complete variable domain, with remaining parts taken from reference TRBV5-6 and TRBJ1-1, reads DAGVTQSPTHLIKTRGQQVTLRCSPKSGHDTVSWYQQALGQGPQFIFQYYEEEERQRGNFPDRFSGHQFPNYSSELNVNALLLGDSALYLCASRRDRGRTEAFFGQGTRLTVV.

The gene calls are TRBV5-5 and TRBJ2-2; TRBD1 might be the D (5 bases). Germline assignment: CDR1 SGHKS and CDR2 YYEKEE (reference sequence). The ends were cut back, 1 base at V and 0 bases at J, with 10 bases in the middle. The CDR3 consists of 16 residues. CDR3 loop: CASSLRQYTNTGELFF. The CDR3 DNA reads TGTGCCAGCAGCTTGCGACAGTATACGAACACCGGGGAGCTGTTTTTT.

This clone was seen a few times. The V and J genes are TRBV28 and TRBJ1-1, with a possible D match to TRBD1 (5 bases). CDR1 is MDHEN and CDR2 is SYDVKM in the germline V gene. Trimming shortened V by 7 bases and J by 2 bases, and 17 bases separated the two germline ends. The CDR3 covers 15 residues. The CDR3 here is CASTGGLFFNTEAFF. CDR3 coding DNA: TGTGCCAGCACGGGGGGATTGTTCTTCAACACTGAAGCTTTCTTT.

This clone was observed a few times. This chain links TRBV11-2 with TRBJ2-3; TRBD2 is a possible D gene (6 bases). Trimming pared 4 bases from V and 2 bases from J, leaving 10 bases between. The CDR3 covers 14 residues. In germline, CDR1 is SGHAT, CDR2 FQNNGV. The CDR3 loop reads CASSYSGVTDTQYF. As DNA, the CDR3 is TGTGCCAGCAGCTATAGCGGAGTCACAGATACGCAGTATTTT. The variable domain in full, with the rest retrieved from reference TRBV11-2 and TRBJ2-3, is EAGVAQSPRYKIIEKRQSVAFWCNPISGHATLYWYQQILGQGPKLLIQFQNNGVVDDSQLPKDRFSAERLKGVDSTLKIQPAKLEDSAVYLCASSYSGVTDTQYFGPGTRLTVL.

The V and J genes are TRBV19 and TRBJ2-2; the D gene is possibly TRBD2 (7 bases). The germline V gene has CDR1 LNHDA and CDR2 SQIVND (reference sequence). The CDR3 consists of 15 residues. V shed 8 bases and J shed 2 bases, with 15 bases lying between them. CDR3 nucleotide sequence: TGTGCCAGTTGTGGGGGGGCGGTCAACACCGGGGAGCTGTTTTTT. Protein sequence: CASCGGAVNTGELFF.